This TCR beta chain was sequenced in a study of shared clonotypes between healthy human individuals (dated by TCRdb to 2020 to 2022). Background for the entire study: The cohort included a few men and a couple of women between 18 and 49 years of age. For each donor, CD4 naive and CD4 memory were each given three plates, CD8 naive was given two plates, and CD8 memory was given one plate. The study deeply sequenced blood TCR repertoires of about 5 healthy adults to estimate repertoire size and the extent of clonotype sharing between individuals. To increase sequencing depth and limit assay-specific biases, different laboratories used diverse techniques to prepare libraries and sequence TCR repertoires. Per donor, leukapheresis produced somewhere between about 0.9 and 9 billion PBMCs.

Here is what the overall study found, with its caveats: When a few donors were compared, the shared fraction of clonotypes was 5% to 6.5% for naive CD4, 3.5% for naive CD8, 2.3% for memory CD4, and approximately 0.4% for memory CD8. Because the study included a small number of donors, the genetic and exposure-history diversity represented was limited. Pairwise subsampling led to the expectation that sequencing depth would affect the degree of clonotype sharing among donors. Naive subsets generally had larger estimated clonotype richness than memory subsets. Only blood was sampled, and tissue TCR repertoires likely differ from those in blood. Rarefaction of sorted-subset datasets indicated incomplete sequencing despite the large sequencing depth. Compared with non-shared clonotypes, clonotypes shared by all four sorted-subset donors had higher generation probabilities.

Using the deep immunoSEQ assay, TCR CDR3 regions were amplified from genomic DNA by multiplex PCR. Extracted genomic DNA from each cell subset was distributed evenly across all wells of several immunoSEQ 96-well plates, and each plate was treated as a replicate. Each replicate PCR for sorted subsets received about 180 ng genomic DNA, equal to tens of thousands of T cell genomes. Purified libraries were measured with a Qubit 3.0 fluorometer, size-checked on a Bioanalyzer 2100, and measured again with the KAPA Library Quantification kit. A separate single-read 150-cycle Illumina NextSeq 550 flow cell was used to sequence each immunoSEQ 96-well plate. The authors' analysis ran thus. Because the immunoSEQ output included only junctional sequences and no quality scores, the filtering could not be the same as the filtering used for full-length reads. To assign V/J genes and CDR3, sequences were annotated using PyIR, a Python wrapper for IgBLAST v1.9, with IMGT germline references. Reads were filtered out if the reads had weak V/J assignments (E-value above 1e-6), no CDR3, stop codons, out-of-frame junctions, or ambiguous translated residues. V3J clonotypes were defined as sequences sharing the same inferred V gene, J gene, and CDR3 amino acid sequence. Percentage overlap between repertoires was calculated by dividing the number of shared unique clonotypes by the size of the smaller repertoire. Repertoire richness was assessed with RTK rarefaction, the Chao1 estimator, and Recon v2.1 estimates of unobserved clonotypes. For all TCRbeta clonotypes obtained by the gDNA method from four donors, generation probabilities were computed with OLGA. TCRdb carries this immuneACCESS record with in-frame sequences only. Its versions omit some clonotypes, under half of them owing to an unresolved V gene in the studies checked, with the rest unexplained. The DNA gave D and trimming, while V, J and clone size come from that table. This sample is represented by around 1.9 million clones; 80% to 95% of them were singletons. The ten biggest clones cover around 1.7% of the sample.

A remark on this clone: The antigen it recognizes is unknown. Qualities for individual bases were not recorded, and no much larger clone is one base off.

CD8 naive samples consisted of CD45RO-negative cells that were positively selected for CCR7, yielding a CD45RA+CCR7+ population without TemRA cells. Healthy HIV-negative adults with no recently reported acute infections or vaccinations were included as donors. Only Caucasian adults living in Nashville, Tennessee, USA were represented among the donors. After blood collection by leukapheresis, PBMCs were isolated using Ficoll-Histopaque density gradient centrifugation and then cryopreserved in the vapor phase of liquid nitrogen. Analytical flow cytometry was used to check the purity and quantity of every magnetically sorted T cell population. Each sorted fraction had its genomic DNA isolated and then quantified by UV absorbance on a Nanodrop 2000c. Measured from the cysteine to the phenylalanine, the CDR3 is 13 residues long. The retained sequence is limited to the CDR3, 39 bases, with the frame set at the first base. CDR1 and CDR2 (MNHEY, SMNVEV) derive from the germline V gene (reference sequence). Trimming takes 2 bases from V and 5 bases from J, and the germline ends sit 7 bases apart.

The chain is encoded by TRBV27 joined to TRBJ1-5; the D segment could be TRBD1, given 5 matching bases. The sample comprised naive CD8+ T cells from PBMCs. This specimen's cell subset or site label, per the study, means: CD45RA+CCR7+. This receptor was obtained from a man aged 18-30 years in good health. Some clones in this sample may be carry-over from other donors' samples. The DNA reads as follows: TGTGCCAGCAGTTTAGGGGCCCATCAGCCCCAGCATTTT. It encodes CASSLGAHQPQHF.